One sample yielded the 25 T cell receptor beta chains listed below, sequenced in a study of T cells after posttransplantation cyclophosphamide. Here immunoSEQ multiplex PCR was the method, and the copy in TCRdb shows in-frame clones only, minus some. Among about 11,000 clones listed, just under 85% were seen once. Treatment was busulfan-fludarabine conditioning, a marrow graft, and cyclophosphamide on days +3 and +4. Source: PBMCs, taken approximately 1,900 days after allogeneic stem cell transplant with posttransplant cyclophosphamide. These receptors all stem from a female patient between 50 and 60 years old who received an allogeneic stem cell transplant from a related donor, was CMV-positive, and had no GVHD. The graft donor may account for some of the T cells.

This sequence joins TRBV5-4 and TRBJ2-3; D ambiguous. Between the trimmed V and J ends, which lost 0 bases and 0 bases, there was a span of 5 bases. CDR1 and CDR2 from the germline V gene are SGHNT and YYREEE (reference sequence). This CDR3 spans 14 amino acids. The CDR3 is CASSLAQSTDTQYF. The CDR3 nucleotides are TGTGCCAGCAGCTTGGCACAGAGCACAGATACGCAGTATTTT.

In nucleotides, the CDR3 is TGTGCCAGCAGCGGGGGGACAGGCACTGAAGCTTTCTTT. Encoded protein: CASSGGTGTEAFF. This chain joins TRBV9 and TRBJ1-1, with 8 bases fitting TRBD1. This CDR3 has 13 residues. Germline trimming cut 3 bases from V and 4 bases from J; bases unmatched to any gene: 2. Germline CDR1 and CDR2: SGDLS and YYNGEE. The full variable domain, its missing parts supplied by reference TRBV9 and TRBJ1-1, is DSGVTQTPKHLITATGQRVTLRCSPRSGDLSVYWYQQSLDQGLQFLIQYYNGEERAKGNILERFSAQQFPDLHSELNLSSLELGDSALYFCASSGGTGTEAFFGQGTRLTVV.

The chain uses TRBV9 and TRBJ2-3; TRBD2 agrees at 7 bases. The CDR3 covers 15 residues. With V trimmed by 0 bases and J by 6 bases, 7 bases remained unmatched. The germline V gene has CDR1 SGDLS and CDR2 YYNGEE. CDR3 sequence reads: CASSVGGGSGDTQYF. The CDR3, as DNA: TGTGCCAGCAGCGTAGGTGGCGGGAGCGGGGATACGCAGTATTTT.

This chain connects TRBV27 to TRBJ2-7; D gene unclear. Trimming removed 3 bases at V and 2 bases at J, with 8 bases between. The length of the CDR3 is 13 residues. Germline assignment: CDR1 MNHEY and CDR2 SMNVEV (reference sequence). The DNA for the CDR3 is TGTGCCAGCAGTTTCTCAGAAACCTACGAGCAGTACTTC. Protein: CASSFSETYEQYF.

The J gene is TRBJ2-1, the V gene TRBV29-1, with 12 bases matching TRBD1. CDR3 length equals 19 residues. Trimming at V came to 3 bases and at J to 8 bases, leaving 20 bases not matched to a gene. Germline V lookup: CDR1 SQVTM, CDR2 ANQGSEA. Here the CDR3 DNA reads TGCAGCGTTGAGTGGACAACTGGCGGGACAGGGGGCTTAGTAGATGAGCAGTTCTTC. Protein product: CSVEWTTGGTGGLVDEQFF.

The genes are TRBV11-2 and TRBJ2-3; possibly TRBD2 for D (5 bases). CDR3 length equals 14 residues. The germline V gene has CDR1 SGHAT and CDR2 FQNNGV. The V end was cut by 5 bases, the J end by 6 bases, with 15 bases between. CDR3 residues: CASSLGVETDTQYF. In DNA form, the CDR3 reads TGTGCCAGCAGCCTCGGGGTGGAGACGGATACGCAGTATTTT.

This clone was observed once. This chain connects TRBV7-3 to TRBJ2-7; a weak D match, TRBD1 (6 bases). Trimming left V 5 bases short and J 3 bases short, with 11 bases between. The V gene's germline CDR1 is SGHTA and CDR2 FQGTGA. This CDR3 contains 13 residues. This CDR3 is CASSPLTGYEQYF. The CDR3 nucleotides are TGTGCCAGCAGCCCATTGACAGGCTACGAGCAGTACTTC.

The chain has TRBV5-1 and TRBJ2-3; the D gene is possibly TRBD1 (5 bases). With 0 bases removed from V and 4 bases from J, the gap between germline ends came to 9 bases. The CDR3 totals 14 residues. In germline, CDR1 is SGHRS, CDR2 YFSETQ. The CDR3 reads CASSLGRVADTQYF. The CDR3 DNA reads as TGCGCCAGCAGCTTGGGCAGGGTAGCAGATACGCAGTATTTT.

CDR3 loop: CASSLSRIRDRGFEQYF. The CDR3 coding sequence is TGTGCCAGCTCACTTTCTCGGATCAGGGACAGGGGTTTCGAGCAGTACTTC. V usage is TRBV18 and J usage is TRBJ2-7; 10 bases map to TRBD1. Germline CDR1 reads KGHSH; CDR2 reads LQKENI. Trimming cost V 4 bases and J 6 bases; bases outside gene matches: 15. The CDR3 length is 17 residues.

The chain combines TRBV6-5 with TRBJ2-7, with a possible D match to TRBD1 (5 bases). Trimming stripped 5 bases from V and 10 bases from J, with 18 bases between. This CDR3 has 13 amino acids. Germline-derived CDR1 and CDR2 are MNHEY and SVGAGI. DNA of the CDR3: TGTGCCAGCAGTAAAAGGGTAGGACATCCTCAGTACTTC. Translation: CASSKRVGHPQYF.

This clone was seen only a few times. The genes are TRBV7-9 and TRBJ1-2, with D tentatively TRBD1 (6 bases). With 1 base removed from V and 8 bases from J, the gap between germline ends came to 11 bases. Germline lookup yields CDR1 SEHNR and CDR2 FQNEAQ (reference sequence). The CDR3 is 13 residues long. The CDR3 DNA reads TGTGCCAGCAGCTTAGGACAGGCTGAGGGCTACACCTTC. It specifies CASSLGQAEGYTF.

The genes are TRBV27 and TRBJ2-1; TRBD2 might be the D (5 bases). The CDR3 loop spans 12 amino acids. Trimming shortened V by 2 bases and J by 9 bases, and 8 bases separated the two germline ends. The germline CDR1 and CDR2 sequences are MNHEY and SMNVEV (reference sequence). The CDR3 sequence is CASSLSGSEQFF. CDR3 sequence (DNA): TGTGCCAGCAGTTTAAGCGGCTCTGAGCAGTTCTTC.

The J gene is TRBJ2-1, the V gene TRBV19; 7 nucleotides line up with TRBD1. The CDR3 is 15 amino acids. Trimming removed 4 bases from V and 2 bases from J; junction bases left unmatched: 5. The germline CDR1 and CDR2 sequences are LNHDA and SQIVND (reference sequence). The DNA for the CDR3 is TGTGCCAGTAGTAAGGGACAGCGACCCTACAATGAGCAGTTCTTC. This sequence encodes CASSKGQRPYNEQFF.

The chain combines TRBV5-1 with TRBJ1-5, with D possibly being TRBD1 (6 bases). V gave up 0 bases and J gave up 3 bases, with 13 bases separating them. Germline CDR1 is SGHRS and CDR2 is YFSETQ. The CDR3 loop spans 16 amino acids. This chain's CDR3 is CASSLGSGGPNQPQHF. The CDR3, as DNA: TGCGCCAGCAGCTTGGGATCCGGGGGGCCCAATCAGCCCCAGCATTTT.

Only a few counts were recorded for this clone. The V call is TRBV25-1, the J call TRBJ2-1; D may be TRBD2 (5 bases). V was pared by 3 bases and J by 8 bases, with 14 bases between. The CDR3 length is 14 residues. The germline gives CDR1 MGHDK, CDR2 SYGVNS. The CDR3 coding sequence is TGTGCCAGCAGTGATTATGGACTTGGCGATGAGCAGTTCTTC. It specifies CASSDYGLGDEQFF.

This chain links TRBV7-9 with TRBJ2-1; 7 bases match TRBD1. The CDR3 covers 15 residues. The V and J ends lost 5 bases and 2 bases, in that order; junction bases with no gene match: 6. The germline V gene encodes CDR1 SEHNR and CDR2 FQNEAQ (reference sequence). This chain's CDR3 is CASSPPGTAYNEQFF. CDR3 DNA: TGTGCCAGCAGCCCGCCGGGGACAGCCTACAATGAGCAGTTCTTC.

The V and J genes are TRBV7-3 and TRBJ2-2; D not certain. Trimming stripped 7 bases from V and 4 bases from J, with 10 bases between. This CDR3 contains 13 residues. Germline CDR1 and CDR2: SGHTA and FQGTGA. CDR3 coding DNA: TGTGCCAGCAAGCCGGTAGCCACCGGGGAGCTGTTTTTT. Protein sequence: CASKPVATGELFF.

This rearrangement joins TRBV6-5 to TRBJ2-1; D not resolved. V was trimmed by 5 bases and J by 8 bases, leaving 10 bases between them. CDR1 MNHEY and CDR2 SVGAGI come from the germline V gene. The CDR3 has 12 residues. The DNA of the CDR3 is TGTGCCAGCAGTACCCGGAGCGATGAGCAGTTCTTC. This encodes CASSTRSDEQFF.

The chain employs TRBV19 and TRBJ2-7, with D unresolved. The V end was cut by 6 bases, the J end by 2 bases, with 11 bases between. The CDR3 contains 13 residues. In germline, CDR1 is LNHDA, CDR2 SQIVND (reference sequence). The DNA for the CDR3 is TGTGCCAGTAGGATGTCAGACACCTACGAGCAGTACTTC. Its protein is CASRMSDTYEQYF.

V is TRBV9 and J is TRBJ1-2; 9 bases agree with TRBD1. This CDR3 spans 14 amino acids. Germline loops: CDR1 SGDLS, CDR2 YYNGEE. The ends lost 5 bases at V and 3 bases at J; junction bases unmatched: 5. The CDR3 loop reads CASRGQGGDYGYTF. CDR3 in DNA: TGTGCCAGCAGGGGACAGGGCGGGGACTATGGCTACACCTTC.

The chain employs TRBV6-1 and TRBJ1-2; 9 bases agree with TRBD1. The CDR3 spans 17 residues. V gave up 4 bases and J gave up 8 bases; unmatched junction bases: 17. The germline CDR1 and CDR2 sequences are MNHNS and SASEGT. The CDR3, as DNA: TGTGCCAGCAGTGCACGGCGCGGACAGGGGTTGATGCAGGGCTACACCTTC. It translates to CASSARRGQGLMQGYTF.

This clone showed up just a few times. This sequence joins TRBV6-6 and TRBJ1-5; a weak D match, TRBD1 (5 bases). The germline V gene has CDR1 MNHNY and CDR2 SVGAGI (reference sequence). V was pared by 6 bases and J by 4 bases, with 10 bases between. The CDR3 is 13 amino acids. The CDR3 nucleotides are TGTGCCAGCAGCCGGACATATAATCAGCCCCAGCATTTT. Its protein product is CASSRTYNQPQHF.

The chain carries TRBV5-1 and TRBJ2-3; no definite D call. Germline-derived CDR1 and CDR2 are SGHRS and YFSETQ. The CDR3 is made up of 14 amino acids. V gave up 4 bases and J gave up 4 bases, with 13 bases separating them. The CDR3 protein is CASSMGSRADTQYF. The CDR3 DNA sequence: TGCGCCAGCAGCATGGGGTCACGGGCAGATACGCAGTATTTT.

The rearrangement joins TRBV30 to TRBJ2-7, with D unclear. Per germline, CDR1 GTSNPN and CDR2 SVGIG (reference sequence). Trimming removed 2 bases from V and 3 bases from J, with 5 bases in between. This CDR3 comprises 11 residues. CDR3 nucleotides: TGTGCCTGGAGTAGGAGCTACGAGCAGTACTTC. It is translated as CAWSRSYEQYF.

The chain carries TRBV30 and TRBJ2-3, with 9 nucleotides matching TRBD1. The germline gives CDR1 GTSNPN, CDR2 SVGIG (reference sequence). V shed 0 bases, J shed 8 bases, and the junction held 12 bases outside the gene matches. The CDR3 extends over 16 amino acids. The CDR3 DNA is TGTGCCTGGAGTGTCCTACCGGGACAGGGACTAAGTACGCAGTATTTT. This codes for CAWSVLPGQGLSTQYF.